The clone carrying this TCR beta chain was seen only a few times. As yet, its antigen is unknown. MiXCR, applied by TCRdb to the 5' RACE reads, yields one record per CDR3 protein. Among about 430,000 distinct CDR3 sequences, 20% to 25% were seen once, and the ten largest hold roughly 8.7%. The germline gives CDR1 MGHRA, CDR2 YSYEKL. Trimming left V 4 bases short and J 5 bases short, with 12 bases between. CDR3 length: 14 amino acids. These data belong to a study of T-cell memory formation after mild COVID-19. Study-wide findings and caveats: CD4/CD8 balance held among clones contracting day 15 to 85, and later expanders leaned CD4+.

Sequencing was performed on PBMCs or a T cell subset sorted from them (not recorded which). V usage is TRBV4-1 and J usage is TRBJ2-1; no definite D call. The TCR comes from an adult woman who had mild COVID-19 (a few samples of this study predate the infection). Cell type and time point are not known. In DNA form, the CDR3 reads TGCGCCAGCAGCCCCGAGACGGCCGACAATGAGCAGTTCTTC. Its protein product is CASSPETADNEQFF.